What follows are 24 T cell receptor beta chains derived from one specimen sequenced in a study of beta chain features in type 1 diabetes. Every isolated RNA sample was fully reverse transcribed, so sequencing captured expressed TCRB transcripts. The assay was immunoSEQ multiplex PCR, and TCRdb's table has in-frame clones only and misses some. The sample holds around 240,000 clones; around 16% are singletons and the top ten take 0.065% to 0.1%. Study-wide points: Type 1 diabetes patients had moderately but significantly shorter TCRB CDR3s in all four CD4+ subsets.

No antigen has been identified for these receptors. The sequencing sample was made of naive CD4+ T cells from blood. Every receptor here comes from a man aged 25-40 years with type 1 diabetes.

This clone was seen a handful of times. This chain joins TRBV9 and TRBJ2-1; D unclear. Germline CDR1 reads SGDLS; CDR2 reads YYNGEE. The CDR3 totals 15 residues. Trimming cost V 1 base and J 0 bases, with 8 bases left between them. This CDR3 is CASSVMGSSYNEQFF. In DNA, the CDR3 is TGTGCCAGCAGCGTAATGGGTAGCTCCTACAATGAGCAGTTCTTC.

The chain uses TRBV27 and TRBJ1-5; D not resolved. The V end lost 1 base, the J end lost 0 bases, and 10 bases lay between the germline ends. Germline lookup yields CDR1 MNHEY and CDR2 SMNVEV (reference sequence). There are 16 residues in the CDR3. DNA of the CDR3: TGTGCCAGCAGTTTATTTGCGGTTAATAGCAATCAGCCCCAGCATTTT. Residues: CASSLFAVNSNQPQHF.

The CDR3 loop is CAIRQGGETQYF. In nucleotides, the CDR3 is TGTGCCATCAGACAGGGAGGGGAGACCCAGTACTTC. The chain joins TRBV10-3 to TRBJ2-5, with a possible D match to TRBD2 (7 bases). The CDR3 has 12 residues. Trimming took off 6 bases at V and 5 bases at J, with 10 bases between the two ends. CDR1 and CDR2 (germline): ENHRY, SYGVKD.

The gene calls are TRBV5-4 and TRBJ2-5; TRBD2 matches at 7 bases. CDR1 is SGHNT and CDR2 is YYREEE in the germline V gene (reference sequence). Germline trimming cut 9 bases from V and 4 bases from J; bases unmatched to any gene: 15. CDR3 size: 15 residues. CDR3 nucleotide sequence: TGTGCCATATCAGGGAGGGCCAATATGGGAGAGACCCAGTACTTC. It codes for CAISGRANMGETQYF.

The chain has TRBV5-1 and TRBJ2-3, with D possibly TRBD1 on 5 matching bases. V gave up 3 bases and J gave up 3 bases, with 11 bases separating them. Germline V gene data show CDR1 as SGHRS and CDR2 as YFSETQ. The CDR3 runs 14 residues. DNA for the CDR3: TGCGCCAGCAGCTGGGGCCTAGAAACAGATACGCAGTATTTT. Translated, it gives CASSWGLETDTQYF.

The chain carries TRBV29-1 and TRBJ1-4; no clear D. The CDR3 extends over 13 amino acids. The ends were cut back, 7 bases at V and 4 bases at J, with 13 bases in the middle. The germline CDR1 and CDR2 sequences are SQVTM and ANQGSEA. The CDR3 here is CSAVGSGNEKLFF. The CDR3 region has the DNA TGCAGCGCCGTCGGGTCGGGTAATGAAAAACTGTTTTTT.

The chain has TRBV4-1 and TRBJ2-1; 9 positions match TRBD2. The CDR3 totals 15 residues. Germline V CDR1 and CDR2: MGHRA, YSYEKL. The trim removed 4 bases at V and 7 bases at J, leaving 8 bases unmatched. CDR3 coding DNA: TGCGCCAGCAGCCTAGGGACTAGCCTAGGTAATGAGCAGTTCTTC. It codes for CASSLGTSLGNEQFF.

Only a few counts were recorded for this clone. V gene TRBV7-2 combines with J gene TRBJ2-3; no clear D. The germline V gene has CDR1 SGHTA and CDR2 FQGNSA. The CDR3 consists of 11 residues. Trimming stripped 2 bases from V and 6 bases from J, with 3 bases between. The CDR3 region is CASSLLDTQYF. In nucleotides, the CDR3 is TGTGCCAGCAGCTTACTGGATACGCAGTATTTT.

A few counts support this clone. The chain joins TRBV7-2 to TRBJ2-2, with D perhaps matching TRBD2 (6 bases). CDR3 length: 14 amino acids. The germline V gene has CDR1 SGHTA and CDR2 FQGNSA. Trimming took 5 bases from V and 2 from J, leaving 9 bases between them. The CDR3 DNA follows: TGTGCCAGCAGCCCCGGGAGCAACACCGGGGAGCTGTTTTTT. As protein: CASSPGSNTGELFF.

The chain combines TRBV19 with TRBJ2-2, with 8 bases fitting TRBD2. The germline V gene has CDR1 LNHDA and CDR2 SQIVND (reference sequence). This CDR3 is 14 amino acids long. V trimming: 9 bases; J trimming: 2 bases; junction bases outside the gene matches: 5. Here the CDR3 DNA reads TGTGCCAGCTCTAGCGGGCCTAACACCGGGGAGCTGTTTTTT. Translation: CASSSGPNTGELFF.

This clone was counted a few times. J is TRBJ1-5 and V is TRBV9; the D is unclear. The V and J ends lost 3 bases and 0 bases respectively, with 4 bases between them. Per germline, CDR1 SGDLS and CDR2 YYNGEE. CDR3 length: 13 amino acids. The CDR3 here is CASSENSNQPQHF. The CDR3 nucleotides read TGTGCCAGCAGCGAGAATAGCAATCAGCCCCAGCATTTT.

The chain links TRBV5-4 to TRBJ2-3; no clear D gene. This CDR3 is built from 14 residues. The germline V gene has CDR1 SGHNT and CDR2 YYREEE (reference sequence). The V and J ends lost 0 bases and 2 bases respectively, with 7 bases between them. Here the CDR3 DNA reads TGTGCCAGCAGCTTGGACAGTAACACAGATACGCAGTATTTT. This gives the protein CASSLDSNTDTQYF.

The chain joins TRBV7-3 to TRBJ2-3; D call uncertain. The CDR3 is 14 amino acids. The germline gives CDR1 SGHTA, CDR2 FQGTGA. The ends were cut back, 1 base at V and 6 bases at J, with 11 bases in the middle. The DNA of the CDR3 is TGTGCCAGCAGCTTAAGTGGCTCTGGCGATACGCAGTATTTT. It yields the protein CASSLSGSGDTQYF.

V gene TRBV27 combines with J gene TRBJ1-2, with D tentatively TRBD1 (6 bases). This CDR3 has 14 residues. Trimming pared 5 bases from V and 6 bases from J, leaving 16 bases between. The germline CDR1 and CDR2 sequences are MNHEY and SMNVEV (reference sequence). In DNA, the CDR3 is TGTGCCAGCAGTAGGTCCGGGACAACGAATGGCTACACCTTC. As protein: CASSRSGTTNGYTF.

The chain uses TRBV5-1 and TRBJ2-7; TRBD2 agrees at 9 bases. This CDR3 has 15 amino acids. V lost 5 bases to trimming and J lost 6 bases; unmatched junction nucleotides: 12. The germline V gene has CDR1 SGHRS and CDR2 YFSETQ. The CDR3 DNA reads TGCGCCAGCAGTAATGGTGTAGCGGGAGTAACCGAGCAGTACTTC. This codes for CASSNGVAGVTEQYF.

The V call is TRBV10-3, the J call TRBJ1-5; tentative D call: TRBD1 (5 bases). Germline CDR1 ENHRY, CDR2 SYGVKD. There are 17 residues in the CDR3. Trimming shortened V by 3 bases and J by 7 bases, and 22 bases separated the two germline ends. This chain's CDR3 is CAISDNGLRGRGQPQHF. In DNA form, the CDR3 reads TGTGCCATCAGTGATAACGGACTACGGGGCCGTGGACAGCCCCAGCATTTT.

The V and J genes are TRBV10-3 and TRBJ2-3; D may match TRBD1 or TRBD2 (5 bases each). Between the trimmed V and J ends, which lost 11 bases and 6 bases, there was a span of 15 bases. CDR3 length equals 12 residues. CDR1 is ENHRY and CDR2 is SYGVKD in the germline V gene. The CDR3: CASFGAGDTQYF. The CDR3 DNA follows: TGTGCCTCCTTCGGGGCCGGGGATACGCAGTATTTT.

This clone came up a few times. V and J are TRBV28 and TRBJ2-3, with TRBD1 matching 10 bases. V dropped 3 bases and J dropped 3; count of bases not matched to a gene: 6. Germline V lookup: CDR1 MDHEN, CDR2 SYDVKM. The CDR3 consists of 16 residues. The CDR3 sequence: CASSFSPGQGTDTQYF. DNA for the CDR3: TGTGCCAGCAGTTTTTCCCCGGGACAGGGGACAGATACGCAGTATTTT.

The rearrangement joins TRBV4-3 to TRBJ2-3; the D gene is possibly TRBD2 (5 bases). V gave up 0 bases and J gave up 7 bases, with 8 bases separating them. There are 13 residues in the CDR3. Germline lookup yields CDR1 LGHNA and CDR2 YSLEER. The CDR3 DNA reads as TGCGCCAGCAGCCAAGATGGAGGAAATACGCAGTATTTT. Translation: CASSQDGGNTQYF.

CDR3 sequence: CASSQDRSSSGNTIYF. The CDR3 DNA reads as TGCGCCAGCAGCCAAGACAGGTCCAGCTCTGGAAACACCATATATTTT. The genes are TRBV4-1 and TRBJ1-3; unclear D gene. The germline gives CDR1 MGHRA, CDR2 YSYEKL. The CDR3 consists of 16 residues. V lost 0 bases and J 0 bases, leaving 9 bases between the germline ends.

This rearrangement joins TRBV9 to TRBJ2-1; 7 nucleotides match TRBD2. The germline CDR1 and CDR2 sequences are SGDLS and YYNGEE. Unmatched junction bases numbered 7, after V lost 0 bases and J lost 4 bases. The CDR3 length is 16 residues. CDR3: CASSVEMASGYNEQFF. DNA for the CDR3: TGTGCCAGCAGCGTAGAAATGGCTAGCGGATACAATGAGCAGTTCTTC. The full variable domain, its missing parts supplied by reference TRBV9 and TRBJ2-1, is DSGVTQTPKHLITATGQRVTLRCSPRSGDLSVYWYQQSLDQGLQFLIQYYNGEERAKGNILERFSAQQFPDLHSELNLSSLELGDSALYFCASSVEMASGYNEQFFGPGTRLTVL.

This clone was seen only a few times. The chain recombines TRBV9 with TRBJ2-6; D call uncertain. Germline V CDR1 and CDR2: SGDLS, YYNGEE. This CDR3 region has 15 residues. The V gene lost 0 bases and the J gene lost 1 base, with 5 bases spanning the gap. The CDR3 protein is CASSVVPSGANVLTF. In DNA form, the CDR3 reads TGTGCCAGCAGCGTAGTGCCGTCTGGGGCCAACGTCCTGACTTTC. Together with reference TRBV9 and TRBJ2-6, the CDR3 gives the full variable domain: DSGVTQTPKHLITATGQRVTLRCSPRSGDLSVYWYQQSLDQGLQFLIQYYNGEERAKGNILERFSAQQFPDLHSELNLSSLELGDSALYFCASSVVPSGANVLTFGAGSRLTVL.

This chain joins TRBV9 and TRBJ2-3; tentatively, D is TRBD1 (5 bases). CDR1 and CDR2 (germline): SGDLS, YYNGEE. V gave up 2 bases and J gave up 1 base, with 11 bases separating them. The CDR3 runs to 15 residues. CDR3: CASSVQGSGTDTQYF. CDR3 coding DNA: TGTGCCAGCAGCGTTCAGGGTTCGGGCACAGATACGCAGTATTTT.

This clone was observed a single time. The rearrangement links TRBV5-1 to TRBJ2-1, with D hard to call. The V end lost 4 bases, the J end lost 5 bases, and 4 bases lay between the germline ends. Germline CDR1 reads SGHRS; CDR2 reads YFSETQ. The CDR3 covers 11 residues. The CDR3, as DNA: TGCGCCAGCAGCCGCAACAATGAGCAGTTCTTC. As protein: CASSRNNEQFF.